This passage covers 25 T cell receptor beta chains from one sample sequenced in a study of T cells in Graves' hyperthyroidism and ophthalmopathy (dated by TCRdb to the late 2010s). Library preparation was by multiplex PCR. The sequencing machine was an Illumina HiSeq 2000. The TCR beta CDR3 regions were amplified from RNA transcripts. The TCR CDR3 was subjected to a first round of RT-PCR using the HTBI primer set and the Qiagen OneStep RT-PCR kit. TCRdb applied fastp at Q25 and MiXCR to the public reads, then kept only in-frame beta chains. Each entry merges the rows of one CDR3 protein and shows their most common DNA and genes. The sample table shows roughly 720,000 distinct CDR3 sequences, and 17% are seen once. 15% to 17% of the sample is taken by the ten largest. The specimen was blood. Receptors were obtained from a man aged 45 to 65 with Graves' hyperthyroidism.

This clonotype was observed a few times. CDR3 protein: CASSIPNQETQYF. In DNA form, the CDR3 reads TGCGCCAGCAGCATCCCAAACCAAGAGACCCAGTACTTC. The chain recombines TRBV5-1 with TRBJ2-5; D is undetermined. Trimming took 4 bases from V and 0 from J, leaving 7 bases between them. Germline V gives CDR1 SGHRS, CDR2 YFSETQ. The CDR3 spans 13 residues.

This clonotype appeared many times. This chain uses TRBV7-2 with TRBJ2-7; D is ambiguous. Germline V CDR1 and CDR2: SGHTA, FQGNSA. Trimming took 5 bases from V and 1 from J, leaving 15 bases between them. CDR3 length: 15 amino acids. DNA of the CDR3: TGTGCCAGCAGCATGACGGACGCGATATCCTACGAGCAGTACTTC. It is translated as CASSMTDAISYEQYF.

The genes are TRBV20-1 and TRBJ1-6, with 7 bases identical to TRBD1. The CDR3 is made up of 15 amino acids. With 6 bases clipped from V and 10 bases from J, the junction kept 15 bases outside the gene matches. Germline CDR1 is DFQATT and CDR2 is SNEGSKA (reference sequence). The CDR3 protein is CSAASTTGFGSPLHF. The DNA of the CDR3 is TGCAGTGCCGCGTCAACGACAGGGTTCGGATCACCCCTCCACTTT.

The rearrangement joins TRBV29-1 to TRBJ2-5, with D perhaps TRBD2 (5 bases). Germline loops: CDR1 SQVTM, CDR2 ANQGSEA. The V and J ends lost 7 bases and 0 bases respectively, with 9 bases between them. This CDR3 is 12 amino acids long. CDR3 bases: TGCAGCGCCGAGGGAGACCAAGAGACCCAGTACTTC. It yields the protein CSAEGDQETQYF.

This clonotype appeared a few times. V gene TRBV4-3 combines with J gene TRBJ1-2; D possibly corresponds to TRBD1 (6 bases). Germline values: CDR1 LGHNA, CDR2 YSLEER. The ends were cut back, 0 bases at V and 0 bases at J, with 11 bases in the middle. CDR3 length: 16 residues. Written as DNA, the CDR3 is TGCGCCAGCAGCCAAGAAAGGGGGACACCTAACTATGGCTACACCTTC. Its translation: CASSQERGTPNYGYTF.

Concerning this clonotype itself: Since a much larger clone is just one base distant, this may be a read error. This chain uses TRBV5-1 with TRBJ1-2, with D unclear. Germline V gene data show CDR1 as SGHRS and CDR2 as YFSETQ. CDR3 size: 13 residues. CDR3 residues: CASSLSDSYRYTF. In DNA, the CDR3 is TGCGCCAGCAGCTTGTCAGACTCCTATCGCTACACCTTC.

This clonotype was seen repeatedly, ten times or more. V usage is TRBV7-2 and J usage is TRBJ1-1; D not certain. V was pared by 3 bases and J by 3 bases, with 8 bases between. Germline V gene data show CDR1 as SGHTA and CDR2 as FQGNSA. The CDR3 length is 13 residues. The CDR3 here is CASSFQRHTEAFF. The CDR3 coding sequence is TGTGCCAGCAGCTTCCAGCGGCACACTGAAGCTTTCTTT.

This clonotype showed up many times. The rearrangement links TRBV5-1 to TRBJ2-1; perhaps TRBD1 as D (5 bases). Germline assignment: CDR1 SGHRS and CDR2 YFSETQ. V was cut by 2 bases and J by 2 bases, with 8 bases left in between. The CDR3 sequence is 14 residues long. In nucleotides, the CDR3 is TGCGCCAGCAGCTTAGGACAAACCTACAATGAGCAGTTCTTC. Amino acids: CASSLGQTYNEQFF.

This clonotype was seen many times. CDR3 residues: CASSLDRRGASNYGYTF. CDR3 in DNA: TGTGCCAGCAGTTTAGACCGGCGGGGGGCCTCTAACTATGGCTACACCTTC. The rearrangement links TRBV28 to TRBJ1-2; D perhaps matches TRBD1 (6 bases). Germline loops: CDR1 MDHEN, CDR2 SYDVKM. Trimming stripped 2 bases from V and 0 bases from J, with 16 bases between. This CDR3 is 17 amino acids long.

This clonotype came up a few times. CDR3 protein: CAWSRQGIGKLFF. CDR3 sequence (DNA): TGTGCCTGGAGTCGACAGGGGATCGGAAAACTGTTTTTT. The rearrangement links TRBV30 to TRBJ1-4; 8 bases match TRBD1. This CDR3 is 13 amino acids long. V gave up 2 bases and J gave up 10 bases; unmatched junction bases: 6. Germline V lookup: CDR1 GTSNPN, CDR2 SVGIG (reference sequence).

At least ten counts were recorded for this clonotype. DNA of the CDR3: TGTGCCAGCAGACCGGGACCATCCGATACGCAGTATTTT. Protein sequence: CASRPGPSDTQYF. V and J are TRBV2 and TRBJ2-3, with D perhaps being TRBD1 or TRBD2 (5 bases each). Looked up from germline, CDR1 is SNHLY and CDR2 is FYNNEI. The CDR3 contains 13 residues. V lost 6 bases and J lost 6, with 13 bases in between. Full variable domain (remainder filled in from reference TRBV2 and TRBJ2-3): EPEVTQTPSHQVTQMGQEVILRCVPISNHLYFYWYRQILGQKVEFLVSFYNNEISEKSEIFDDQFSVERPDGSNFTLKIRSTKLEDSAMYFCASRPGPSDTQYFGPGTRLTVL.

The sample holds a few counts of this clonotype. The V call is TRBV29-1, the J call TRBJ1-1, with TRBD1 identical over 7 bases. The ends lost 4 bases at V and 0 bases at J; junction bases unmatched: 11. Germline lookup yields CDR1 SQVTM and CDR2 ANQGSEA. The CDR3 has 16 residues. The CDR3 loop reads CSVVGGPSGMNTEAFF. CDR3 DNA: TGCAGCGTTGTAGGGGGCCCCTCCGGGATGAACACTGAAGCTTTCTTT.

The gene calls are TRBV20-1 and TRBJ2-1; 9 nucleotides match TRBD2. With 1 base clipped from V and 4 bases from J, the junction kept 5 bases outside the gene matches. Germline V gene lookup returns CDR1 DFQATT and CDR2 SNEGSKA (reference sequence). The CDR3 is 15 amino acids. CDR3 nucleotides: TGCAGTGCTAGAGTAGGACTAGCGCATTACAATGAGCAGTTCTTC. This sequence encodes CSARVGLAHYNEQFF.

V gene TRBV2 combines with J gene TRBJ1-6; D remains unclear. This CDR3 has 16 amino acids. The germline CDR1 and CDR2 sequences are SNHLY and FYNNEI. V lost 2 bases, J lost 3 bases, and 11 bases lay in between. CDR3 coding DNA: TGTGCCAGCAGTGAATACAGCTCCTTCTATAATTCACCCCTCCACTTT. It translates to CASSEYSSFYNSPLHF. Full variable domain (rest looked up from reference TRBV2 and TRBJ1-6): EPEVTQTPSHQVTQMGQEVILRCVPISNHLYFYWYRQILGQKVEFLVSFYNNEISEKSEIFDDQFSVERPDGSNFTLKIRSTKLEDSAMYFCASSEYSSFYNSPLHFGNGTRLTVT.

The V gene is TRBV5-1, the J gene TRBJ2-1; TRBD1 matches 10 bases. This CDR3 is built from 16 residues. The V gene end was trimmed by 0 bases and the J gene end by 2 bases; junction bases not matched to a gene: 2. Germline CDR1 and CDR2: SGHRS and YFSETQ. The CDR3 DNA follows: TGCGCCAGCAGCTTGGAAGGGACAGGGGCCTACAATGAGCAGTTCTTC. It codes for CASSLEGTGAYNEQFF.

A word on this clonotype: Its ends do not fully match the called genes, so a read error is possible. The CDR3 nucleotides read TGTGCCAGCAGAGAAGGTTGGGGCAGGGACGAGCAGTACTTC. Amino acids: CASREGWGRDEQYF. This rearrangement joins TRBV6-1 to TRBJ2-7, with TRBD1 as a possible D gene (5 bases). Germline lookup yields CDR1 MNHNS and CDR2 SASEGT. The CDR3 has 14 amino acids.

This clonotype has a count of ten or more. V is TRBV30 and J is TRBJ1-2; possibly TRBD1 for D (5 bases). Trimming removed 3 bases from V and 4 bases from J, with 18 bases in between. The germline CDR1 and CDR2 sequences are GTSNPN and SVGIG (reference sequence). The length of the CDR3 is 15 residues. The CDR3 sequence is CAWSGRTPITYGYTF. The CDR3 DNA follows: TGTGCCTGGAGCGGGAGGACACCTATAACCTATGGCTACACCTTC.

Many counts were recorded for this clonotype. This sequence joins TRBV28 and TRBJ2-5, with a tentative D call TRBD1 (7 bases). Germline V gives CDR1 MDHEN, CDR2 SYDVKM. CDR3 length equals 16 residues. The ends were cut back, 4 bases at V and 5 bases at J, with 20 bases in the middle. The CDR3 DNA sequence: TGTGCCAGCAGTTCCCGACTTCGACAGGGAGGCGAGACCCAGTACTTC. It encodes CASSSRLRQGGETQYF.

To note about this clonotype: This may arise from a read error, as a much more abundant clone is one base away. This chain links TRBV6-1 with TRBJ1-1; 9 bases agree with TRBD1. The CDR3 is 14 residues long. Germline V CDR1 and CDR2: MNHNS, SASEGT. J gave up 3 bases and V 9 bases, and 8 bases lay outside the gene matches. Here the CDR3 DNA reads TGTGCCAGTATATGGCGACAGGGGGACACTGAAGCTTTCTTT. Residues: CASIWRQGDTEAFF.

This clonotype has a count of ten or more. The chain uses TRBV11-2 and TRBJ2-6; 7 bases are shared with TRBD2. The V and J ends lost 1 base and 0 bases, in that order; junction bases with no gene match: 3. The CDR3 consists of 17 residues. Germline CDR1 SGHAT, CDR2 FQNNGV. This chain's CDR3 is CASSLVGGSSGANVLTF. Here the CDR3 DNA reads TGTGCCAGCAGCTTAGTCGGGGGGAGCTCTGGGGCCAACGTCCTGACTTTC.

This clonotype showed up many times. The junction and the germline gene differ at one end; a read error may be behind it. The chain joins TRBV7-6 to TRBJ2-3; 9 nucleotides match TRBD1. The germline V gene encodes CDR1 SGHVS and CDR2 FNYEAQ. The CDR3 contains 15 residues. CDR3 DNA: TGTGCCAGCAGCCTAGCCGGGACAGGGTGGGATACGCAGTATTTT. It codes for CASSLAGTGWDTQYF.

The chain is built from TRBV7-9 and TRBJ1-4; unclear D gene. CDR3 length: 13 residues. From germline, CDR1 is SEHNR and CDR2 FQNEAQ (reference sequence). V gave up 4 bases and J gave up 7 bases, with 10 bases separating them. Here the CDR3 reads CASSSGEGEKLFF. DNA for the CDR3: TGTGCCAGCAGCTCTGGTGAGGGTGAAAAACTGTTTTTT.

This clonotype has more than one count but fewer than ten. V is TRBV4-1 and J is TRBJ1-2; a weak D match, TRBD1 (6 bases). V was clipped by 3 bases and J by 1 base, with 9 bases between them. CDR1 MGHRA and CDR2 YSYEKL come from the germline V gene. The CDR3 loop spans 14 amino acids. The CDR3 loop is CASSHGTSNYGYTF. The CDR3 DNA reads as TGCGCCAGCAGCCATGGGACAAGTAACTATGGCTACACCTTC.

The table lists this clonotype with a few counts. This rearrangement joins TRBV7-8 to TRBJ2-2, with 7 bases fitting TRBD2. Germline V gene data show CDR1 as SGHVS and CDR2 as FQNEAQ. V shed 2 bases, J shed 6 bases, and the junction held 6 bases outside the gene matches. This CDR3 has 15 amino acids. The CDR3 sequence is CASSLRREHPGELFF. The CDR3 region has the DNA TGTGCCAGCAGCTTAAGGCGGGAGCATCCCGGGGAGCTGTTTTTT.

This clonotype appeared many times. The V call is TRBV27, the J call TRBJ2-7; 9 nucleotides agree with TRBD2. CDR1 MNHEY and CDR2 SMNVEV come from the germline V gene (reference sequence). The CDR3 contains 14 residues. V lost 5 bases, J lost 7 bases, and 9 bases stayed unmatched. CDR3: CASSAGTSSREQYF. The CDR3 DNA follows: TGTGCCAGCAGTGCCGGGACTAGCTCGAGGGAGCAGTACTTC.